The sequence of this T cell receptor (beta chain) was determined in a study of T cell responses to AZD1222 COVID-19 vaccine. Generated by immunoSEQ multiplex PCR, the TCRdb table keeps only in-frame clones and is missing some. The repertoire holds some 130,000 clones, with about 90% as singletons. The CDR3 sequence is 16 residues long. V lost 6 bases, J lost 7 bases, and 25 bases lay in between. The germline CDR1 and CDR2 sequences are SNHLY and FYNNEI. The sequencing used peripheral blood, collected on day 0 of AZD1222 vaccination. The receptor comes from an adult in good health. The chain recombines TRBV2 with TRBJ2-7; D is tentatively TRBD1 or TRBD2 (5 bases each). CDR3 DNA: TGTGCCAGCAGGTACACCTCAGGGCCCCAGGGCGGGGAGCAGTACTTC. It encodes CASRYTSGPQGGEQYF.